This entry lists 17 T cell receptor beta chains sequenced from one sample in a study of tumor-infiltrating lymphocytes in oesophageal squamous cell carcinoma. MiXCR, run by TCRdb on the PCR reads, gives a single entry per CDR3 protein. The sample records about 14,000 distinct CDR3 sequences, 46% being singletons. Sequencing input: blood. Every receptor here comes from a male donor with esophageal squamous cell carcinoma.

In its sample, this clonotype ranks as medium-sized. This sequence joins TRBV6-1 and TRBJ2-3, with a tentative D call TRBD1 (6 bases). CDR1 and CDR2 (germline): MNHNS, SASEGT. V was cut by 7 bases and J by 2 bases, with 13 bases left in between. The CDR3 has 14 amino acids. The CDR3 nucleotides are TGTGCCAGCACCAGGGGAAGAGACACAGATACGCAGTATTTT. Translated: CASTRGRDTDTQYF.

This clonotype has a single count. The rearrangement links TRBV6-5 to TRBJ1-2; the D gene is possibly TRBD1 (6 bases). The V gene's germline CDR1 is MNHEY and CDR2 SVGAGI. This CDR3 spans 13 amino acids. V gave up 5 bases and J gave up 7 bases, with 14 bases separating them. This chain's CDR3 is CASSEQGFGGYTF. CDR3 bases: TGTGCCAGCAGTGAACAGGGATTTGGTGGCTACACCTTC.

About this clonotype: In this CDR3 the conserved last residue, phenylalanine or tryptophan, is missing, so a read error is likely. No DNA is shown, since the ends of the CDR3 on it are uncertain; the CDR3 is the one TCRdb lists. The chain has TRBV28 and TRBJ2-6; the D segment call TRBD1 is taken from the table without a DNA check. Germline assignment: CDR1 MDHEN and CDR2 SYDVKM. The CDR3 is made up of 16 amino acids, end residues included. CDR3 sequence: CASSSGGRTDTQYFGA.

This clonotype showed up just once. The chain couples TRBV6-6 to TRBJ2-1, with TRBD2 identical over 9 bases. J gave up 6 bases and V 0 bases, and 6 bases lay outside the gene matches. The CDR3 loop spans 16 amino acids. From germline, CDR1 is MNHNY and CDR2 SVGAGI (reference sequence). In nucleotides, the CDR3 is TGTGCCAGCAGTTACTCACCGGGACTAGCTTCCAATGAGCAGTTCTTC. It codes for CASSYSPGLASNEQFF.

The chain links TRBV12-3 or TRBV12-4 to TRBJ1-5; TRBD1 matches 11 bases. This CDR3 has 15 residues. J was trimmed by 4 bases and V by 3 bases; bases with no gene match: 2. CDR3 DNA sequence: TGTGCCAGCAGTTTCGGGACAGGGGGGAATCAGCCCCAGCATTTT. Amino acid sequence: CASSFGTGGNQPQHF.

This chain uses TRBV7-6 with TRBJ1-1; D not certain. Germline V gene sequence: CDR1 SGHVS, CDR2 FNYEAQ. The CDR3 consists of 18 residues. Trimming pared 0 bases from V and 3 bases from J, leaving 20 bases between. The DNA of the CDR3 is TGTGCCAGCAGCTTAGCTGGGCCCCGCCATGGAGGTGACACTGAAGCTTTCTTT. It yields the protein CASSLAGPRHGGDTEAFF.

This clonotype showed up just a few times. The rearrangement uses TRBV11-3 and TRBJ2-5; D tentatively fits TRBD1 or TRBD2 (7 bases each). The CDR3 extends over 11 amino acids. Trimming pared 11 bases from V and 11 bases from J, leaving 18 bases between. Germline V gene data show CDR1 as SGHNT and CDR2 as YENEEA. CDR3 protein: CAEQSGGQQYF. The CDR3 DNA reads TGTGCCGAGCAATCGGGGGGACAGCAGTACTTC.

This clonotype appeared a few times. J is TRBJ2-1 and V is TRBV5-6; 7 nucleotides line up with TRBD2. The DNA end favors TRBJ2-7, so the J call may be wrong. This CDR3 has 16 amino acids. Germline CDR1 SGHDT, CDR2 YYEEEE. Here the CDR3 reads CASSLYGGRGTYEQYF. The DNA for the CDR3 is TGTGCCAGCAGCTTATACGGCGGGAGAGGGACCTACGAGCAGTACTTC.

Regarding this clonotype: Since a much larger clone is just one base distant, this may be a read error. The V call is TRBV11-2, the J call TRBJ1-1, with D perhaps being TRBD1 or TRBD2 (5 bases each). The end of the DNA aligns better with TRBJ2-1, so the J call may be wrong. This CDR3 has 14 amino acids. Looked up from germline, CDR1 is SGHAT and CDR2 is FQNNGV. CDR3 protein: CASSFIRETGEQFF. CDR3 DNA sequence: TGTGCCAGCAGTTTTATCAGGGAGACCGGCGAGCAGTTCTTC.

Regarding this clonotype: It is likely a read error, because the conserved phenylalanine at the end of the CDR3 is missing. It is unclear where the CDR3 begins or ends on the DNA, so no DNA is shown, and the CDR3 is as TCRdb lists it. This CDR3 reads CASSFGAGYGYTFGS. The chain employs TRBV6-1 and TRBJ2-1; the table names TRBD2, a call not compared with the DNA. Germline values: CDR1 MNHNS, CDR2 SASEGT. Both ends counted, the CDR3 spans 15 residues.

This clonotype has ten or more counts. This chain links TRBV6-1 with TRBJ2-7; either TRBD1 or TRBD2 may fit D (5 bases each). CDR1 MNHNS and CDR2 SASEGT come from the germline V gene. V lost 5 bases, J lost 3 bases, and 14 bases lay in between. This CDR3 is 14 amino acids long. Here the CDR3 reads CASSTKAGSYEQYF. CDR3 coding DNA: TGTGCCAGCAGTACCAAGGCAGGGAGCTACGAGCAGTACTTC.

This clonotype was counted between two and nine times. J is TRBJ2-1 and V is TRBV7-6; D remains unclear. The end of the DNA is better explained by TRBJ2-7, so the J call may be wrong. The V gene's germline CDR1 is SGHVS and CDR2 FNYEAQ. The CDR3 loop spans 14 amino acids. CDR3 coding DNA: TGTGCCAGCAGCTTAGGGAATCCTACCTACGAGCAGTACTTC. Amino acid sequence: CASSLGNPTYEQYF.

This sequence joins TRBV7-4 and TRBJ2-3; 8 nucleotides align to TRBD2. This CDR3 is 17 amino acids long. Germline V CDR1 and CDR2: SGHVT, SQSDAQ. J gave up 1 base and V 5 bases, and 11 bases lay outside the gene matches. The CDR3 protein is CASSAKIETSGTDTQYF. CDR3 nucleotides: TGTGCCAGCAGCGCGAAGATTGAGACTAGCGGCACAGATACGCAGTATTTT.

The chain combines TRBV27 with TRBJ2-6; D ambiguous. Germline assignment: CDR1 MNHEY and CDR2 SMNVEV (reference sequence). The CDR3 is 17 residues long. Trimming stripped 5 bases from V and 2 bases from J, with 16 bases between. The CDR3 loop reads CASSHHASFTGANVLTF. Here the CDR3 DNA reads TGTGCCAGCAGTCACCACGCGAGTTTTACTGGGGCCAACGTCCTGACTTTC.

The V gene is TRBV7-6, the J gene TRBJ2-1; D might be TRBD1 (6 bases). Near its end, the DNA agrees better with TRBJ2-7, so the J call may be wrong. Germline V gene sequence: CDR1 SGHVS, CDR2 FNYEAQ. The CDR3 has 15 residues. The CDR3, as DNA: TGTGCCAGCAGCTTAGGTTATGGCAGGGGCTACGAGCAGTACTTC. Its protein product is CASSLGYGRGYEQYF.

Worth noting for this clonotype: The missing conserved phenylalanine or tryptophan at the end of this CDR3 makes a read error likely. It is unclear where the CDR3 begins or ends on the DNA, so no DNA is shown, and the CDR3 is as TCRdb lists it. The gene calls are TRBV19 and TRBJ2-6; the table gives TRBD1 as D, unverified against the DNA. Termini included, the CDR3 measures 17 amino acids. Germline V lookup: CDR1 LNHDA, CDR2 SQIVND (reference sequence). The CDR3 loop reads CASSMEDFGYNEQFFGA.

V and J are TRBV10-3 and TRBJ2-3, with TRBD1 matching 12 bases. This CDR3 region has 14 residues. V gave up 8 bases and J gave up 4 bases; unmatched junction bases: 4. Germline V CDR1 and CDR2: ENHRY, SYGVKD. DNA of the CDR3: TGTGCCATCGGGGGGACAGGGGGCGCAGATACGCAGTATTTT. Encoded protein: CAIGGTGGADTQYF.